Listed here are 13 T cell receptor beta chains from one sample, sequenced in a study of Ad26.COV2.S vaccination and SARS-CoV-2 variants. The method was immunoSEQ multiplex PCR; TCRdb's version includes in-frame clones alone and lacks a portion of them. Among over 400,000 clones listed, 90% were seen once. The treatment is: over 15 received Ad26.COV2.S at low or high dose, single or two shots; roughly five received placebo; per-sample allocation not given. Material that was analyzed had been drawn on day 63 after the first vaccine or placebo injection. The sequencing here drew on peripheral blood, taken in a trial of Ad26.COV2.S vaccine versus placebo. These receptors were obtained from a person between 18 and 65 years old who received the Ad26.COV2.S COVID-19 vaccine or a placebo.

The chain couples TRBV3-1 (or the pseudogene TRBV3-2) to TRBJ2-7, with D perhaps matching TRBD2 (6 bases). The V end was cut by 0 bases, the J end by 5 bases, with 14 bases between. The CDR3 length is 15 residues. Germline V gene data show CDR1 as LGHDT and CDR2 as YNNKEL (reference sequence). The CDR3 protein is CASSQDVLGGHEQYF. DNA of the CDR3: TGTGCCAGCAGCCAAGATGTTTTGGGAGGCCACGAGCAGTACTTC.

The V gene is TRBV19, the J gene TRBJ2-6, with D maybe TRBD2 (6 bases). V lost 4 bases and J 0 bases, leaving 13 bases between the germline ends. CDR1 and CDR2 from the germline V gene are LNHDA and SQIVND (reference sequence). The CDR3 is 17 residues long. CDR3 sequence reads: CASSRASGHSGANVLTF. CDR3 coding DNA: TGTGCCAGTAGTAGGGCGAGCGGGCACTCTGGGGCCAACGTCCTGACTTTC.

The chain recombines TRBV7-9 with TRBJ2-3; a weak D match, TRBD1 (5 bases). This CDR3 contains 16 residues. V shed 4 bases and J shed 0 bases, with 14 bases lying between them. Germline CDR1 SEHNR, CDR2 FQNEAQ (reference sequence). The CDR3 coding sequence is TGTGCCAGCAGCTCAATTGACAGCCCTAGCACAGATACGCAGTATTTT. Translation: CASSSIDSPSTDTQYF.

The genes are TRBV27 and TRBJ2-3; 9 bases are a match to TRBD2. The trim removed 3 bases at V and 2 bases at J, leaving 18 bases unmatched. Germline lookup yields CDR1 MNHEY and CDR2 SMNVEV (reference sequence). The CDR3 runs to 20 residues. For the CDR3, the DNA is TGTGCCAGCAGTTTCCTGCGGCTAGCGGGATCGAGGGGGATCACAGATACGCAGTATTTT. Translation gives CASSFLRLAGSRGITDTQYF.

The chain is built from TRBV4-2 and TRBJ2-7; D not certain. The CDR3 has 14 amino acids. The ends were cut back, 0 bases at V and 2 bases at J, with 8 bases in the middle. Germline-derived CDR1 and CDR2 are LGHNA and YNFKEQ. CDR3 DNA: TGTGCCAGCAGCCAAGAGGCCAGAGCCTACGAGCAGTACTTC. It codes for CASSQEARAYEQYF.

The rearrangement links TRBV7-9 to TRBJ1-3; 9 bases agree with TRBD1. Per the germline V gene, CDR1 is SEHNR and CDR2 is FQNEAQ (reference sequence). The CDR3 consists of 16 residues. V was pared by 1 base and J by 4 bases, with 5 bases of the junction left unmatched. Here the CDR3 DNA reads TGTGCCAGCAGCTTAGGGGACAGGGCGAAGGGAAACACCATATATTTT. It specifies CASSLGDRAKGNTIYF.

The rearrangement links TRBV5-1 to TRBJ2-2; D is uncertain. CDR3 size: 14 residues. The V end lost 4 bases, the J end lost 0 bases, and 7 bases lay between the germline ends. Germline CDR1 SGHRS, CDR2 YFSETQ. The CDR3 sequence: CASSTDSNTGELFF. The CDR3 DNA follows: TGCGCCAGCAGCACCGATTCGAACACCGGGGAGCTGTTTTTT.

This clone showed up just once. This chain connects TRBV7-8 to TRBJ2-3, with TRBD2 as a possible D gene (6 bases). The germline V gene has CDR1 SGHVS and CDR2 FQNEAQ. Trimming cost V 0 bases and J 6 bases, with 13 bases left between them. CDR3 length: 15 amino acids. The CDR3 bases are TGTGCCAGCAGCTTAGCGGGTTGGGGGGTCGATACGCAGTATTTT. Protein product: CASSLAGWGVDTQYF.

This clone was seen a single time. The genes are TRBV6-4 and TRBJ2-3, with 7 bases fitting TRBD1. The CDR3 has 16 residues. The V and J ends lost 2 bases and 2 bases, in that order; junction bases with no gene match: 7. Germline CDR1 reads MRHNA; CDR2 reads SNTAGT. CDR3 amino acids: CASSDASTGLTDTQYF. CDR3 nucleotides: TGTGCCAGCAGTGACGCGTCGACAGGGCTCACAGATACGCAGTATTTT.

The chain employs TRBV14 and TRBJ1-5; a possible D gene is TRBD1 (5 bases). The V gene lost 7 bases and the J gene lost 4 bases, with 20 bases spanning the gap. Germline assignment: CDR1 SGHDN and CDR2 FVKESK. The CDR3 extends over 16 amino acids. The CDR3 here is CASTPGDHVANQPQHF. CDR3 sequence (DNA): TGTGCCAGCACCCCGGGGGACCATGTGGCGAATCAGCCCCAGCATTTT.

This clone has more than one count but fewer than ten. V usage is TRBV18 and J usage is TRBJ1-1; TRBD1 might be the D (5 bases). CDR3 length: 14 amino acids. Germline V gives CDR1 KGHSH, CDR2 LQKENI. V was cut by 3 bases and J by 0 bases, with 8 bases left in between. DNA of the CDR3: TGTGCCAGCTCACCGACAGCTATGAACACTGAAGCTTTCTTT. Translating it yields CASSPTAMNTEAFF.

The V and J genes are TRBV28 and TRBJ1-6; weak D call: TRBD1 (5 bases). CDR1 MDHEN and CDR2 SYDVKM come from the germline V gene. The CDR3 contains 16 residues. V lost 5 bases to trimming and J lost 8 bases, with 19 bases between them. In DNA, the CDR3 is TGTGCCAGCAGTCTATATTCAGGGAGACTCGATTCACCCCTCCACTTT. Protein: CASSLYSGRLDSPLHF.

The chain couples TRBV6-5 to TRBJ1-4; TRBD1 aligns across 7 bases. The CDR3 consists of 14 residues. V gave up 6 bases and J gave up 6 bases; unmatched junction bases: 7. From germline, CDR1 is MNHEY and CDR2 SVGAGI. CDR3 bases: TGTGCCAGCAGCCAGACAGGGTCATATGAAAAACTGTTTTTT. It codes for CASSQTGSYEKLFF.